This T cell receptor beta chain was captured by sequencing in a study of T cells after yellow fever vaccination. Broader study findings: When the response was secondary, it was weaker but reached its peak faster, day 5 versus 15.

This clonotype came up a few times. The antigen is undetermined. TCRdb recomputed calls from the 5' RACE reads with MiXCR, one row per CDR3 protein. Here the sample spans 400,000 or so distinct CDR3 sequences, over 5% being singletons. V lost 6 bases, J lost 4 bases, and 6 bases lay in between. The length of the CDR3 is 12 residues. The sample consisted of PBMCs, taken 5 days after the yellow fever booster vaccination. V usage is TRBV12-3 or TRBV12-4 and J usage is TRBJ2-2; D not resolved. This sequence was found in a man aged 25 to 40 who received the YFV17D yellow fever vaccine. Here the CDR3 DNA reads TGTGCCAGCAGAGGGCCCACCGGGGAGCTGTTTTTT. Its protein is CASRGPTGELFF.